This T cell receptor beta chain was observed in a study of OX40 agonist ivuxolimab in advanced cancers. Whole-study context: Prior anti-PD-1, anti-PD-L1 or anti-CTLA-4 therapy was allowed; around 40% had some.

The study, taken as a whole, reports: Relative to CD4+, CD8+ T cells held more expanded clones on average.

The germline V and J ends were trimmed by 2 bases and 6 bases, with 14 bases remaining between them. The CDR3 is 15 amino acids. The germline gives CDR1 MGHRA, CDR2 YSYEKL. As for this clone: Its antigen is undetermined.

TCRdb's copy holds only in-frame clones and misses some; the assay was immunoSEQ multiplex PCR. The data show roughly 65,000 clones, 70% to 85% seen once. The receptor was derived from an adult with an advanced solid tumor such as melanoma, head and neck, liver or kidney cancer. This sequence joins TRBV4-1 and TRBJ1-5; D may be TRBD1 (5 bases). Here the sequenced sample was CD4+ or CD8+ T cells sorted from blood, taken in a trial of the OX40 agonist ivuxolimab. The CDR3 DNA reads TGCGCCAGCAGCCAACCCGGGGACCAGGGTCAGCCCCAGCATTTT. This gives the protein CASSQPGDQGQPQHF.